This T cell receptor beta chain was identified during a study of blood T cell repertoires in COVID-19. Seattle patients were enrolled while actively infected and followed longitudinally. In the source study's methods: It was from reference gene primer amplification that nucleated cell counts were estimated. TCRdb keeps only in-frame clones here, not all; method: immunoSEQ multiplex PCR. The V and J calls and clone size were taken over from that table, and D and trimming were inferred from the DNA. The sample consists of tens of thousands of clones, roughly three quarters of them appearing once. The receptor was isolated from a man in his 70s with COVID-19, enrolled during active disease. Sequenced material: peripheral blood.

The CDR3 bases are TGTGCCACCAGCAGTGGACAGGGCGGGACCGGGGAGCTGTTTTTT. Translating it yields CATSSGQGGTGELFF. The chain couples TRBV15 to TRBJ2-2; 8 bases align to TRBD1. Germline CDR1 and CDR2: LNHNV and YYDKDF (reference sequence). This CDR3 has 15 residues. V gave up 3 bases and J gave up 5 bases; unmatched junction bases: 5.